These T cell receptor beta chains were read from a single sample in a study of T cells after yellow fever vaccination. TCRdb recomputed calls from the 5' RACE reads with MiXCR, one row per CDR3 protein. The sample contains 200,000 to 300,000 distinct CDR3 sequences, over 10% of which appear only once. Sequenced here: CD4+ T cells sorted from PBMCs, sampled 45 days after the yellow fever booster vaccination. Source of these receptors: a man aged 25-45 years who received the YFV17D yellow fever vaccine. CDR3s include the opening cysteine and the closing phenylalanine or tryptophan. For some rows the clone size is stated as once, few or many, or as a class when expanded; others skip it.

V: TRBV5-1; J: TRBJ2-5; size: few; length: 17; CDR3: CASSLVLGTRVVETQYF
V: TRBV20-1; J: TRBJ1-3; size: .; length: 16; CDR3: CSAGQVPDGSGNTIYF
V: TRBV29-1; J: TRBJ1-1; size: many; length: 14; CDR3: CSVEGVGPGSEAFF
V: TRBV14; J: TRBJ2-7; size: .; length: 15; CDR3: CASSRGSASSYEQYF
V: TRBV20-1; J: TRBJ2-6; size: .; length: 17; CDR3: CSATGQRKGSGANVLTF
V: TRBV20-1; J: TRBJ2-2; size: .; length: 14; CDR3: CSAWGNGGTGELFF
V: TRBV28; J: TRBJ2-5; size: .; length: 12; CDR3: CGSRAGQETQYF
V: TRBV10-3; J: TRBJ2-7; size: .; length: 12; CDR3: CATGTGTYEQYF
V: TRBV3-1; J: TRBJ2-7; size: .; length: 14; CDR3: CASSHWTSTYEQYF
V: TRBV6-1; J: TRBJ1-5; size: few; length: 14; CDR3: CASSRGRSNQPQHF
V: TRBV12-3/TRBV12-4; J: TRBJ1-1; size: .; length: 16; CDR3: CASSLSPGQANTEAFF
V: TRBV12-3/TRBV12-4; J: TRBJ2-7; size: .; length: 13; CDR3: CASTRGVDYEQYF
V: TRBV20-1; J: TRBJ2-5; size: few; length: 13; CDR3: CSAIQTVQETQYF
V: TRBV20-1; J: TRBJ2-1; size: .; length: 14; CDR3: CSARKLAGLGEQFF
V: TRBV7-2; J: TRBJ1-6; size: .; length: 13; CDR3: CASSPRMESPLHF
V: TRBV18; J: TRBJ2-7; size: .; length: 14; CDR3: CASSPQGRYYEQYF
V: TRBV12-3/TRBV12-4; J: TRBJ2-1; size: .; length: 15; CDR3: CASSLQAGVQNEQFF
V: TRBV7-9; J: TRBJ2-3; size: .; length: 14; CDR3: CASSFELGTDTQYF
V: TRBV7-6; J: TRBJ2-5; size: .; length: 15; CDR3: CASSLIESGRQTQYF
V: TRBV20-1; J: TRBJ2-1; size: .; length: 14; CDR3: CSASPRTRYNEQFF
V: TRBV12-3/TRBV12-4; J: TRBJ2-5; size: .; length: 14; CDR3: CASSTPGSQETQYF
V: TRBV12-3/TRBV12-4; J: TRBJ2-7; size: few; length: 13; CDR3: CASGAGIKYEQYF
V: TRBV20-1; J: TRBJ2-6; size: .; length: 13; CDR3: CSARNSGANVLTF
V: TRBV5-6; J: TRBJ2-7; size: many; length: 13; CDR3: CASSLQGNYEQYF
V: TRBV5-6; J: TRBJ2-5; size: few; length: 14; CDR3: CASSLLLSQETQYF
V: TRBV18; J: TRBJ1-1; size: .; length: 15; CDR3: CASSPSREGTSEAFF
V: TRBV7-2; J: TRBJ2-3; size: .; length: 15; CDR3: CASSSTPGRTDTQYF
V: TRBV20-1; J: TRBJ1-6; size: few; length: 15; CDR3: CSARGRTGGDSPLHF
V: TRBV5-5; J: TRBJ2-7; size: .; length: 13; CDR3: CASSRDREYEQYF
V: TRBV9; J: TRBJ1-1; size: many; length: 14; CDR3: CASSGGGKNTEAFF
V: TRBV3-1; J: TRBJ2-1; size: few; length: 14; CDR3: CASSPHGRHNEQFF
V: TRBV20-1; J: TRBJ2-2; size: .; length: 13; CDR3: CSAYGLNTGELFF
V: TRBV12-3/TRBV12-4; J: TRBJ2-7; size: .; length: 14; CDR3: CAISSPSTGYEQYF
V: TRBV13; J: TRBJ2-7; size: .; length: 14; CDR3: CASSVGTSGYEQYF
V: TRBV12-3/TRBV12-4; J: TRBJ2-5; size: .; length: 15; CDR3: CASSTQAGERETQYF
V: TRBV18; J: TRBJ1-6; size: .; length: 13; CDR3: CASSLGVASPLHF
V: TRBV29-1; J: TRBJ2-2; size: .; length: 15; CDR3: CSVGTSGTNTGELFF
V: TRBV7-2; J: TRBJ2-1; size: .; length: 17; CDR3: CASSLIWSPSPYNEQFF
V: TRBV6-2/TRBV6-3; J: TRBJ2-1; size: .; length: 19; CDR3: CASSYPRHLAGGTYNEQFF
V: TRBV20-1; J: TRBJ2-3; size: few; length: 12; CDR3: CSAGDLRNTQYF
V: TRBV10-1; J: TRBJ2-3; size: many; length: 14; CDR3: CASSLTRSTDTQYF
V: TRBV20-1; J: TRBJ1-1; size: .; length: 14; CDR3: CSAQSRVGRTEAFF
V: TRBV5-1; J: TRBJ2-7; size: few; length: 15; CDR3: CASSLIRTGGEEQYF
V: TRBV7-2; J: TRBJ1-3; size: many; length: 13; CDR3: CASSRDTINTIYF
V: TRBV12-3/TRBV12-4; J: TRBJ2-7; size: .; length: 14; CDR3: CASSFAGHSYEQYF
V: TRBV7-8; J: TRBJ2-5; size: .; length: 15; CDR3: CASSPRPDFQETQYF
V: TRBV19; J: TRBJ2-1; size: .; length: 12; CDR3: CASSEAGTSYVF
V: TRBV7-2; J: TRBJ2-2; size: many; length: 13; CDR3: CASSPLGTGELFF
V: TRBV20-1; J: TRBJ2-1; size: .; length: 12; CDR3: CSAKRSVNEQFF
V: TRBV7-9; J: TRBJ2-2; size: few; length: 14; CDR3: CASSREGGTGELFF